This is a list of T cell receptor beta chains from one sample in a study of glioma-infiltrating T cells after dendritic cell vaccination. Profiled with immunoSEQ multiplex PCR; TCRdb holds only in-frame clones, not every one. In the table there are tens of thousands of clones, 85% of which are singletons. The sequences come from blood, collected after dendritic cell vaccination. The receptors come from a human donor with glioblastoma. Both conserved end residues are part of each CDR3. A D gene is named only where the DNA matches it firmly. For some rows the clone size is stated as once, few or many, or as a class when expanded; others skip it.

once | TRBJ1-2 | NA | TRBV5-6 | CASAKPPNYGYTF | TGTGCCAGCGCCAAGCCACCCAACTATGGCTACACCTTC
NA | TRBJ2-7 | TRBD2 | TRBV30 | CAWRAGTSRLRSYEQYF | TGTGCCTGGAGGGCAGGGACTAGCCGATTACGATCCTACGAGCAGTACTTC
NA | TRBJ2-1 | NA | TRBV18 | CASSPRGLVYNEQFF | TGTGCCAGCTCACCAAGGGGCCTAGTCTACAATGAGCAGTTCTTC
NA | TRBJ2-1 | TRBD2 | TRBV6-5 | CASRAGRWYNEQFF | TGTGCCAGCAGAGCCGGGAGGTGGTACAATGAGCAGTTCTTC
few | TRBJ1-5 | TRBD1 | TRBV19 | CASSMTRDSRVNQPQHF | TGTGCCAGTAGTATGACCCGGGACAGCCGTGTCAATCAGCCCCAGCATTTT
NA | TRBJ2-5 | TRBD1 | TRBV5-1 | CASSSDRGSETQYF | TGCGCCAGCAGCTCGGACAGGGGAAGCGAGACCCAGTACTTC
NA | TRBJ2-5 | TRBD1 | TRBV30 | CAWRKTDRGLYF | TGTGCCTGGAGGAAAACGGACAGGGGGCTGTACTTC
NA | TRBJ2-2 | NA | TRBV4-3 | CASSQGSPTALGELFF | TGCGCCAGCAGCCAGGGCTCTCCTACCGCCCTCGGGGAGCTGTTTTTT
NA | TRBJ1-3 | TRBD1 | TRBV6-5 | CASSRDSGNTIYF | TGTGCCAGCAGCCGGGACAGTGGAAACACCATATATTTT
NA | TRBJ1-2 | NA | TRBV5-6 | CASSLDGRGSYGYTF | TGTGCCAGCAGCTTGGACGGCAGGGGATCCTATGGCTACACCTTC
NA | TRBJ2-7 | TRBD2 | TRBV28 | CASSFRPGLAGPEQYF | TGTGCCAGCAGTTTTCGCCCGGGACTAGCGGGACCCGAGCAGTACTTC
NA | TRBJ2-1 | NA | TRBV9 | CASSETGTYSYNEQFF | TGTGCCAGCAGCGAGACCGGGACTTACTCCTACAATGAGCAGTTCTTC
NA | TRBJ2-2 | TRBD1 | TRBV6-1 | CASSERAGAGGRGELFF | TGTGCCAGCAGTGAAAGGGCTGGGGCAGGGGGCCGCGGGGAGCTGTTTTTT
NA | TRBJ2-1 | TRBD1 | TRBV27 | CASSNTDREIYNEQFF | TGTGCCAGCAGTAATACCGACAGGGAAATCTACAATGAGCAGTTCTTC
NA | TRBJ2-7 | NA | TRBV9 | CASSVDEGTWYEQYF | TGTGCCAGCAGCGTAGATGAGGGCACTTGGTACGAGCAGTACTTC
NA | TRBJ1-2 | NA | TRBV28 | CASTIPPTPHYGYTF | TGTGCCAGCACCATCCCCCCAACACCTCACTATGGCTACACCTTC
NA | TRBJ2-2 | TRBD1 | TRBV6-4 | CASSRTGRGGELFF | TGTGCCAGCAGCAGGACAGGGAGAGGCGGGGAGCTGTTTTTT
NA | TRBJ1-4 | TRBD1 | TRBV6-5 | CASGNRGSTNEKLFF | TGTGCCAGCGGAAACAGGGGATCAACTAATGAAAAACTGTTTTTT
NA | TRBJ2-1 | NA | TRBV9 | CASSAWGTSSSYNEQFF | TGTGCCAGCAGCGCTTGGGGGACATCGAGCTCCTACAATGAGCAGTTCTTC
NA | TRBJ2-2 | NA | TRBV7-2 | CASSPGVYTGELFF | TGTGCCAGCAGCCCGGGAGTCTACACCGGGGAGCTGTTTTTT
NA | TRBJ2-7 | TRBD1 | TRBV18 | CASSADRGSTYEQYF | TGTGCCAGCTCTGCCGACAGGGGGTCAACCTACGAGCAGTACTTC
NA | TRBJ1-5 | NA | TRBV7-9 | CASSLVVAGLNQPQHF | TGTGCCAGCAGCTTAGTTGTCGCAGGCCTCAATCAGCCCCAGCATTTT
NA | TRBJ2-2 | TRBD2 | TRBV4-1 | CASSGNLAGGTGELFF | TGCGCCAGCAGCGGCAATCTAGCGGGGGGCACCGGGGAGCTGTTTTTT
few | TRBJ2-1 | TRBD1 | TRBV19 | CARQRTGANNEQFF | TGTGCCAGACAGCGGACAGGGGCTAACAATGAGCAGTTCTTC
NA | TRBJ2-2 | NA | TRBV25-1 | CASSESSDTGELFF | TGTGCCAGCAGTGAATCCTCGGACACCGGGGAGCTGTTTTTT
NA | TRBJ1-3 | TRBD1 | TRBV10-3 | CAIKGQGTGNTIYF | TGTGCCATCAAGGGACAGGGGACTGGAAACACCATATATTTT
NA | TRBJ2-3 | TRBD2 | TRBV7-6 | CASSLERGGVSTDTQYF | TGTGCCAGCAGCTTAGAACGGGGAGGGGTTAGCACAGATACGCAGTATTTT
NA | TRBJ1-4 | NA | TRBV7-9 | CASSPTVQGEKLFF | TGTGCCAGCAGCCCCACCGTTCAGGGTGAAAAACTGTTTTTT
NA | TRBJ2-7 | NA | TRBV30 | CAWHQDNYEQYF | TGTGCCTGGCATCAGGACAATTACGAGCAGTACTTC
NA | TRBJ2-3 | NA | TRBV6-1 | CASNRGLTDTQYF | TGTGCCAGCAATAGGGGCTTAACAGATACGCAGTATTTT
NA | TRBJ1-2 | NA | TRBV6-5 | CASSQDSYGYTF | TGTGCCAGCAGCCAAGACAGCTATGGCTACACCTTC
NA | TRBJ2-5 | NA | TRBV29-1 | CSVDNRFGETQYF | TGCAGCGTGGACAACAGGTTTGGGGAGACCCAGTACTTC
few | TRBJ1-3 | NA | TRBV6-5 | CASSFGRSSGNTIYF | TGTGCCAGCAGTTTCGGGAGGAGCTCTGGAAACACCATATATTTT
NA | TRBJ2-3 | NA | TRBV4-1 | CASSQEVRDTDTQYF | TGCGCCAGCAGCCAAGAGGTGCGAGACACAGATACGCAGTATTTT
NA | TRBJ2-7 | TRBD1 | TRBV2 | CASSEGDRGYEQYF | TGTGCCAGCAGTGAAGGGGACAGGGGGTACGAGCAGTACTTC
NA | TRBJ1-2 | NA | TRBV29-1 | CSVQGGQNYGYTF | TGCAGCGTTCAAGGGGGACAAAACTATGGCTACACCTTC
NA | TRBJ1-4 | TRBD1 | TRBV2 | CAREVGTGYMSTNEKLFF | TGTGCCAGGGAGGTAGGGACAGGGTATATGAGCACTAATGAAAAACTGTTTTTT
NA | TRBJ2-7 | TRBD1 | TRBV29-1 | CSVDGTGASYEQYF | TGCAGCGTTGACGGGACAGGGGCATCCTACGAGCAGTACTTC
NA | TRBJ1-6 | TRBD1 | TRBV4-1 | CASSQDEGTGNSPLHF | TGCGCCAGCAGCCAAGACGAAGGGACAGGTAATTCACCCCTCCACTTT
NA | TRBJ2-4 | TRBD1 | TRBV29-1 | CSVEEGQGTLAKNIQYF | TGCAGCGTTGAGGAGGGACAGGGGACATTAGCCAAAAACATTCAGTACTTC
NA | TRBJ2-2 | TRBD1 | TRBV30 | CAWRTGKGTGELFF | TGTGCCTGGAGGACAGGGAAGGGTACCGGGGAGCTGTTTTTT
NA | TRBJ2-3 | NA | TRBV4-1 | CASSQWQGTDTQYF | TGCGCCAGCAGCCAATGGCAGGGTACAGATACGCAGTATTTT
NA | TRBJ2-1 | TRBD1 | TRBV11-1 | CASSLWTGDEQFF | TGTGCCAGCAGCTTATGGACAGGGGATGAGCAGTTCTTC
NA | TRBJ2-7 | TRBD1 | TRBV28 | CASSLRDRFSYEQYF | TGTGCCAGCAGTTTACGGGACAGGTTTTCCTACGAGCAGTACTTC
NA | TRBJ2-7 | TRBD1 | TRBV6-6 | CASRGLDRGLVYEQYF | TGTGCCAGCAGGGGTTTGGACAGGGGGTTAGTCTACGAGCAGTACTTC
NA | TRBJ2-7 | NA | TRBV6-5 | CASSSLVGVAYEQYF | TGTGCCAGCAGCTCTCTAGTCGGTGTGGCCTACGAGCAGTACTTC
NA | TRBJ2-5 | NA | TRBV27 | CASSLRGTGETQYF | TGTGCCAGCAGTTTACGCGGGACGGGAGAGACCCAGTACTTC
few | TRBJ2-1 | TRBD2 | TRBV6-4 | CASSPGLAGDLNEQFF | TGTGCCAGCAGTCCGGGACTAGCGGGAGATCTCAATGAGCAGTTCTTC
NA | TRBJ2-2 | NA | TRBV6-1 | CASSLSNTGELFF | TGTGCCAGCAGCCTCTCGAACACCGGGGAGCTGTTTTTT
NA | TRBJ2-2 | NA | TRBV4-1 | CASSQETNTGELFF | TGCGCCAGCAGCCAAGAGACAAACACCGGGGAGCTGTTTTTT
NA | TRBJ1-1 | TRBD1 | TRBV29-1 | CSVRQGTGTEAFF | TGCAGCGTCCGACAGGGGACGGGTACTGAAGCTTTCTTT
once | TRBJ2-5 | NA | TRBV30 | CAWSKRLEETQYF | TGTGCCTGGAGCAAAAGGCTAGAAGAGACCCAGTACTTC
NA | TRBJ1-5 | NA | TRBV19 | CASSSPPINQPQHF | TGTGCCAGTAGTTCCCCCCCCATCAATCAGCCCCAGCATTTT
NA | TRBJ2-1 | NA | TRBV6-5 | CASSPGTTYNEQFF | TGTGCCAGCAGTCCCGGGACAACCTACAATGAGCAGTTCTTC
NA | TRBJ1-2 | NA | TRBV29-1 | CSVGLLMGQGYGYTF | TGCAGCGTTGGTCTGTTAATGGGGCAGGGCTATGGCTACACCTTC
NA | TRBJ2-3 | TRBD2 | TRBV4-1 | CASSQLLGGSTDTQYF | TGCGCCAGCAGCCAATTACTCGGGGGGAGCACAGATACGCAGTATTTT
NA | TRBJ2-7 | TRBD2 | TRBV15 | CATSPQGGLAGGGPVEQYF | TGTGCCACCAGCCCCCAGGGGGGACTAGCGGGAGGAGGGCCGGTCGAGCAGTACTTC
NA | TRBJ2-3 | TRBD2 | TRBV6-4 | CASSDSASGGADTQYF | TGTGCCAGCAGTGACTCGGCTAGCGGGGGGGCGGATACGCAGTATTTT
NA | TRBJ2-7 | TRBD2 | TRBV28 | CASSFGLAGGREQYF | TGTGCCAGCAGTTTCGGATTGGCGGGAGGGCGCGAGCAGTACTTC